These 13 T cell receptor beta chains came from one sample sequenced in a study of vaccination effects on CD4 cells after COVID-19. Antigen-specific CD4+ T cells were expanded (with viral peptide pools) by the ViraFEST assay ahead of sequencing. Subsequent to a culture period of around eleven days, CD4+ T cells were isolated. Participants completed two doses of the BNT162b2 or mRNA-1273 vaccine. Clones were sequenced by immunoSEQ multiplex PCR, and TCRdb holds only the in-frame ones, with some missing. The repertoire has some 15,000 clones, around 70% of them found once; the top ten carry over 8.5%. No antigen has been assigned to these receptors. Sequenced here: CD4+ T cells from PBMCs cultured with SARS-CoV-2 spike peptides, sampled after COVID-19 vaccination. The receptors were gathered from a human donor who received a COVID-19 vaccine.

This clone was recorded a few times. V usage is TRBV23-1 and J usage is TRBJ2-7, with 7 bases matching TRBD1. TRBV23-1 is labeled an ORF, and its function is uncertain. The CDR3 consists of 14 residues. V dropped 4 bases and J dropped 9; count of bases not matched to a gene: 12. CDR3 coding DNA: TGCGCCAGCAGTCGCTCCCAAGACAGGGCGGGGCAGTACTTC. Translating it yields CASSRSQDRAGQYF.

The V gene is TRBV14, the J gene TRBJ2-3; D may match TRBD1 or TRBD2 (5 bases each). Germline V gives CDR1 SGHDN, CDR2 FVKESK. V lost 2 bases, J lost 8 bases, and 20 bases lay in between. This CDR3 region has 16 residues. This chain's CDR3 is CASSQRDGPRRSTQYF. The CDR3 coding sequence is TGTGCCAGCAGCCAACGGGACGGCCCCAGGAGGAGTACGCAGTATTTT.

V usage is TRBV28 and J usage is TRBJ2-7; D unresolved. V lost 2 bases and J 5 bases, leaving 4 bases between the germline ends. The CDR3 runs 11 residues. The germline V gene has CDR1 MDHEN and CDR2 SYDVKM. The DNA for the CDR3 is TGTGCCAGCAGTTTAAGGGACGAGCAGTACTTC. Its translation is CASSLRDEQYF.

V gene TRBV7-6 combines with J gene TRBJ2-3; 7 nucleotides agree with TRBD1. V dropped 2 bases and J dropped 6; count of bases not matched to a gene: 8. Germline lookup yields CDR1 SGHVS and CDR2 FNYEAQ. There are 15 residues in the CDR3. The CDR3 nucleotides read TGTGCCAGCAGCTTATCCCCCGACAGGGCGGATACGCAGTATTTT. Its protein is CASSLSPDRADTQYF. The full variable domain, with the rest looked up from reference TRBV7-6 and TRBJ2-3, is GAGVSQSPRYKVTKRGQDVALRCDPISGHVSLYWYRQALGQGPEFLTYFNYEAQQDKSGLPNDRFSAERPEGSISTLTIQRTEQRDSAMYRCASSLSPDRADTQYFGPGTRLTVL.

The V call is TRBV6-5, the J call TRBJ2-6, with TRBD1 as a possible D gene (6 bases). The CDR3 loop spans 15 amino acids. The V end was cut by 7 bases, the J end by 2 bases, with 12 bases between. The germline gives CDR1 MNHEY, CDR2 SVGAGI. CDR3 sequence (DNA): TGTGCCAGCACTCCTTCAGGGGCTGGGGCCAACGTCCTGACTTTC. Translated: CASTPSGAGANVLTF.

The gene calls are TRBV3-1 (or the pseudogene TRBV3-2) and TRBJ1-2; D possibly corresponds to TRBD1 (5 bases). This CDR3 is built from 13 residues. Germline assignment: CDR1 LGHDT and CDR2 YNNKEL (reference sequence). V was cut by 1 base and J by 8 bases, with 11 bases left in between. The CDR3 region is CASSQVGAGGYTF. As DNA, the CDR3 is TGTGCCAGCAGCCAAGTTGGGGCAGGGGGCTACACCTTC.

As DNA, the CDR3 is TGTGCCAGCAGTCTGACAGGGAGAGAGACCCAGTACTTC. Its protein product is CASSLTGRETQYF. The gene calls are TRBV6-5 and TRBJ2-5; 7 nucleotides align to TRBD1. CDR1 MNHEY and CDR2 SVGAGI come from the germline V gene. Trimming at V came to 5 bases and at J to 4 bases, leaving 4 bases not matched to a gene. There are 13 residues in the CDR3.

This rearrangement joins TRBV15 to TRBJ1-2; 8 bases align to TRBD1. This CDR3 spans 15 amino acids. Germline CDR1 and CDR2: LNHNV and YYDKDF (reference sequence). Losses at the gene ends were 5 bases for V and 4 bases for J; bases not matched to a gene: 9. The CDR3 region has the DNA TGTGCCACCAGCCCGCGGACAGGGCCGGCCTATGGCTACACCTTC. It encodes CATSPRTGPAYGYTF.

This clone qualifies as medium-sized. The V gene is TRBV7-9, the J gene TRBJ2-5, with D perhaps given as TRBD1 or TRBD2 (5 bases each). Between the trimmed V and J ends, which lost 0 bases and 7 bases, there was a span of 15 bases. Germline CDR1 and CDR2: SEHNR and FQNEAQ (reference sequence). This CDR3 is 15 amino acids long. The CDR3, as DNA: TGTGCCAGCAGCTTAGCGAGGGGCACTGGGGGGACCCAGTACTTC. This codes for CASSLARGTGGTQYF.

V is TRBV4-3 and J is TRBJ2-7; 12 bases fit TRBD2. CDR3 size: 14 residues. V lost 0 bases, J lost 8 bases, and 2 bases stayed unmatched. Germline CDR1 reads LGHNA; CDR2 reads YSLEER. The CDR3 reads CASSQDLAGGQQYF. CDR3 sequence (DNA): TGCGCCAGCAGCCAAGATCTAGCGGGGGGGCAGCAGTACTTC.

This clone came up a few times. This rearrangement joins TRBV28 to TRBJ2-2; D gene uncertain. The CDR3 consists of 14 residues. With 8 bases removed from V and 4 bases from J, the gap between germline ends came to 14 bases. The germline V gene encodes CDR1 MDHEN and CDR2 SYDVKM. This chain's CDR3 is CASHRAVGTGELFF. As DNA, the CDR3 is TGTGCCAGCCATCGGGCGGTGGGCACCGGGGAGCTGTTTTTT.

This clone was seen a few times. J is TRBJ1-4 and V is TRBV4-1; D is possibly TRBD1 (6 bases). Trimming took off 0 bases at V and 5 bases at J, with 13 bases between the two ends. Germline V gene data show CDR1 as MGHRA and CDR2 as YSYEKL. This CDR3 is 16 amino acids long. This CDR3 is CASSQDRSGVNEKLFF. The CDR3 nucleotides read TGCGCCAGCAGCCAAGATCGGTCAGGGGTCAATGAAAAACTGTTTTTT.

The chain employs TRBV7-3 and TRBJ2-1; TRBD2 aligns across 7 bases. V lost 4 bases and J lost 8; bases outside the gene matches: 5. Looked up from germline, CDR1 is SGHTA and CDR2 is FQGTGA. The CDR3 length is 13 residues. CDR3: CASSSLGGDEQFF. The CDR3 coding sequence is TGTGCCAGCAGCTCCCTGGGAGGGGATGAGCAGTTCTTC.